The 14 T cell receptor beta chains below come from one sample, sequenced in a study of blood T cell repertoires in COVID-19. The data were produced by immunoSEQ multiplex PCR, yet TCRdb's version contains in-frame clones alone and is incomplete. The table has 110,000 to 150,000 clones, around 83% seen once. Specimen: peripheral blood. Source of these receptors: a human donor in a cohort sampled during active COVID-19.

The rearrangement joins TRBV30 to TRBJ2-1; the D gene is possibly TRBD2 (5 bases). Trimming pared 2 bases from V and 4 bases from J, leaving 6 bases between. Germline V gene lookup returns CDR1 GTSNPN and CDR2 SVGIG (reference sequence). The CDR3 totals 12 residues. The CDR3 nucleotides are TGTGCCTGGAGTCGGGGTTACAATGAGCAGTTCTTC. As protein: CAWSRGYNEQFF.

The chain recombines TRBV28 with TRBJ1-5; D is uncertain. V was cut by 2 bases and J by 6 bases, with 11 bases left in between. This CDR3 comprises 14 residues. Germline CDR1 and CDR2: MDHEN and SYDVKM. In nucleotides, the CDR3 is TGTGCCAGCAGTTTAGGTCGGGTTGGTCAGCCCCAGCATTTT. It specifies CASSLGRVGQPQHF.

The chain uses TRBV10-1 and TRBJ2-7, with 7 bases aligning to TRBD2. The CDR3 covers 15 residues. V trimming: 2 bases; J trimming: 2 bases; junction bases outside the gene matches: 6. Per germline, CDR1 WNHNN and CDR2 SYGVQD (reference sequence). The CDR3 DNA reads TGCGCCAGCAGTGAGGGGAGGGCGCCGGCCTACGAGCAGTACTTC. This encodes CASSEGRAPAYEQYF.

This clone has a single count. V is TRBV7-2 and J is TRBJ2-7; 10 bases align to TRBD2. J was trimmed by 7 bases and V by 5 bases; bases with no gene match: 11. This CDR3 has 15 residues. The germline V gene has CDR1 SGHTA and CDR2 FQGNSA. The CDR3 reads CASSRSGRIPGEQYF. Here the CDR3 DNA reads TGTGCCAGCAGCCGTAGCGGGAGGATCCCGGGGGAGCAGTACTTC.

The sample holds a few counts of this clone. V usage is TRBV19 and J usage is TRBJ2-2; D perhaps matches TRBD2 (5 bases). The ends were cut back, 2 bases at V and 8 bases at J, with 12 bases in the middle. CDR1 and CDR2 from the germline V gene are LNHDA and SQIVND (reference sequence). The CDR3 spans 14 residues. CDR3: CASSIIDRGGELFF. The CDR3 region has the DNA TGTGCCAGTAGTATAATCGACCGGGGAGGGGAGCTGTTTTTT.

The chain combines TRBV10-3 with TRBJ2-5; the D is unclear. There are 13 residues in the CDR3. Trimming shortened V by 4 bases and J by 4 bases, and 10 bases separated the two germline ends. Per the germline V gene, CDR1 is ENHRY and CDR2 is SYGVKD. The CDR3 spells CAISGSIGETQYF. The CDR3 DNA follows: TGTGCCATCAGTGGATCCATCGGAGAGACCCAGTACTTC.

The chain recombines TRBV11-1 with TRBJ1-1; possibly TRBD1 for D (6 bases). The V end lost 5 bases, the J end lost 1 base, and 17 bases lay between the germline ends. Germline assignment: CDR1 SGHAT and CDR2 FQDESV (reference sequence). This CDR3 spans 16 amino acids. CDR3 bases: TGTGCCAGCAGCCCGGGGAAAACAGGGACGAACACTGAAGCTTTCTTT. Its protein is CASSPGKTGTNTEAFF.

J is TRBJ2-2 and V is TRBV7-6, with TRBD1 identical over 8 bases. CDR1 and CDR2 from the germline V gene are SGHVS and FNYEAQ. J gave up 6 bases and V 4 bases, and 10 bases lay outside the gene matches. The CDR3 has 16 residues. The CDR3 DNA is TGTGCCAGCAGCTATTCAGGGGGCTTTTATTCCGGGGAGCTGTTTTTT. Protein product: CASSYSGGFYSGELFF.

J is TRBJ2-2 and V is TRBV25-1, with TRBD1 matching over 7 bases. V lost 4 bases to trimming and J lost 5 bases; unmatched junction nucleotides: 7. This CDR3 has 15 residues. Per germline, CDR1 MGHDK and CDR2 SYGVNS. The CDR3 nucleotides read TGTGCCAGCAGTGGACAGGGCTACGTGACCGGGGAGCTGTTTTTT. Protein sequence: CASSGQGYVTGELFF. Variable domain in full (rest from reference TRBV25-1 and TRBJ2-2): EADIYQTPRYLVIGTGKKITLECSQTMGHDKMYWYQQDPGMELHLIHYSYGVNSTEKGDLSSESTVSRIRTEHFPLTLESARPSHTSQYLCASSGQGYVTGELFFGEGSRLTVL.

This chain joins TRBV21-1 and TRBJ2-7; TRBD1 reflects the table's D call only, with no check against the DNA. TRBV21-1 is a listed pseudogene. This CDR3 region has 15 residues. CDR3 sequence reads: CASSKGGQGAREQYF. The CDR3 nucleotides read TGTGCCAGCAGCAAAGGGGGACAGGGGGCTCGGGAGCAGTACTTC.

CDR3 region: CASSIPGGIIFGYTF. In nucleotides, the CDR3 is TGTGCCAGTAGTATCCCAGGGGGCATCATTTTTGGCTACACCTTC. This chain connects TRBV19 to TRBJ1-2, with 8 bases lining up with TRBD1. With 3 bases clipped from V and 7 bases from J, the junction kept 10 bases outside the gene matches. There are 15 residues in the CDR3. Germline CDR1 is LNHDA and CDR2 is SQIVND (reference sequence).

The chain links TRBV5-1 to TRBJ2-1; 8 bases map to TRBD1. Germline CDR1 and CDR2: SGHRS and YFSETQ. The V and J ends lost 5 bases and 6 bases, in that order; junction bases with no gene match: 13. The CDR3 totals 16 residues. The CDR3 DNA sequence: TGCGCCAGCAGACTCACCGGACAGGGAATAGGCAATGAGCAGTTCTTC. It encodes CASRLTGQGIGNEQFF.

This clone was picked up a small number of times. The chain carries TRBV19 and TRBJ2-1; no clear D gene. This CDR3 region has 15 residues. V was trimmed by 5 bases and J by 3 bases, leaving 14 bases between them. The germline V gene encodes CDR1 LNHDA and CDR2 SQIVND (reference sequence). CDR3 protein: CASSLEDHSYNEQFF. CDR3 sequence (DNA): TGTGCCAGTAGTTTGGAAGACCACAGCTACAATGAGCAGTTCTTC.

The chain is built from TRBV28 and TRBJ2-7, with 11 bases fitting TRBD1. V lost 5 bases to trimming and J lost 6 bases; unmatched junction nucleotides: 6. The CDR3 sequence is 14 residues long. The germline V gene encodes CDR1 MDHEN and CDR2 SYDVKM. The CDR3 is CASSPPGTGGEQYF. DNA of the CDR3: TGTGCCAGCAGTCCCCCTGGGACAGGGGGCGAGCAGTACTTC.